The clone carrying this T cell receptor (beta chain) was picked up many times. The data were taken from a study of T cells in Graves' hyperthyroidism and ophthalmopathy. Germline V CDR1 and CDR2: SGHVS, FQNEAQ. The J segment lost 2 bases and the V segment lost 6 bases, leaving 9 bases of the junction unmatched. The CDR3 consists of 15 residues. Amplification yielded TCR beta CDR3 regions, with RNA transcripts as the source. HTBI primers were the set used in a first-round RT-PCR of the TCR CDR3. A single record per CDR3 protein comes from TCRdb applying MiXCR to the multiplex PCR reads. Of approximately 600,000 distinct CDR3 sequences listed, approximately 15% are singletons.

The sequenced sample was blood. The V and J genes are TRBV7-8 and TRBJ2-7; TRBD1 agrees at 8 bases. This TCR derives from a woman in her thirties with Graves' hyperthyroidism that later progressed to Graves' ophthalmopathy. CDR3 DNA sequence: TGTGCCAGCAGTTCAAGGACAGGGTTCCCCTACGAGCAGTACTTC. It encodes CASSSRTGFPYEQYF.